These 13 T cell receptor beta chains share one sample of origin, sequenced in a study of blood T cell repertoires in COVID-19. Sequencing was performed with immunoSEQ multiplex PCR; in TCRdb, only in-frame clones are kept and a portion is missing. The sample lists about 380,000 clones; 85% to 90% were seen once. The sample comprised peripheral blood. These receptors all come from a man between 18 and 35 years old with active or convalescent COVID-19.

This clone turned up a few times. The DNA of the CDR3 is TGTGCCAGCACCACCAACAGGGGATGGGACACTGAAGCTTTCTTT. Its translation: CASTTNRGWDTEAFF. This sequence joins TRBV11-2 and TRBJ1-1, with 7 bases fitting TRBD1. The CDR3 is 15 residues long. The junction had 11 bases not matched to a gene; V was cut back by 7 bases and J by 3 bases. Germline CDR1 SGHAT, CDR2 FQNNGV.

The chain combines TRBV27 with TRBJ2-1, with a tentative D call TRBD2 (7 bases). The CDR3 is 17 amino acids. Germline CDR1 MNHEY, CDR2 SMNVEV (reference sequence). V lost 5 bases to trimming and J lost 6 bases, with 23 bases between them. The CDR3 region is CASSPRRIGGQGNEQFF. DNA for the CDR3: TGTGCCAGCAGTCCAAGGCGGATCGGGGGGCAAGGCAATGAGCAGTTCTTC.

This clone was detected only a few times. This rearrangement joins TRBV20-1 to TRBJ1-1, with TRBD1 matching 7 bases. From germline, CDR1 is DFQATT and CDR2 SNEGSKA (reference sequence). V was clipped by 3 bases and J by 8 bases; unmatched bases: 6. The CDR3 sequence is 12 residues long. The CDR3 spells CSASNRGVEAFF. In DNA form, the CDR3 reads TGCAGTGCTAGTAACAGGGGAGTAGAAGCTTTCTTT.

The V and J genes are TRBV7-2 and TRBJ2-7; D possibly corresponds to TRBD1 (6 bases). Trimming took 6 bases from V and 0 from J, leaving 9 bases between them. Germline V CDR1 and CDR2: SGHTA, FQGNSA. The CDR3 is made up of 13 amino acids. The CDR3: CASSHRDSYEQYF. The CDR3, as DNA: TGTGCCAGCAGTCACAGGGACTCCTACGAGCAGTACTTC.

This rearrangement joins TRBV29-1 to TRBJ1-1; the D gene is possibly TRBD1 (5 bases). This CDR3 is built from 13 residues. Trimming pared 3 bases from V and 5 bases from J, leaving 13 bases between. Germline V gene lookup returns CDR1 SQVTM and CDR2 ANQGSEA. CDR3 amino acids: CSVERGGRTEAFF. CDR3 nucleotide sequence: TGCAGCGTTGAGAGGGGTGGGAGGACTGAAGCTTTCTTT.

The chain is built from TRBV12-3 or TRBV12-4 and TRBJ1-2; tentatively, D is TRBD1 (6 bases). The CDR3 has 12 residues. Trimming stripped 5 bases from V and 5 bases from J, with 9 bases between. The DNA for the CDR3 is TGTGCCAGCAGTCCAGGGGAGTATGGCTACACCTTC. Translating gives CASSPGEYGYTF.

The CDR3 DNA sequence: TGTGCCAGCAGGAGCAACCAGGCAGCCTACGAGCAGTACTTC. Its protein product is CASRSNQAAYEQYF. This sequence joins TRBV2 and TRBJ2-7; D is unclear. This CDR3 region has 14 residues. V lost 6 bases and J 2 bases, leaving 14 bases between the germline ends. Germline V gene lookup returns CDR1 SNHLY and CDR2 FYNNEI. Complete variable domain (other parts from reference TRBV2 and TRBJ2-7): EPEVTQTPSHQVTQMGQEVILRCVPISNHLYFYWYRQILGQKVEFLVSFYNNEISEKSEIFDDQFSVERPDGSNFTLKIRSTKLEDSAMYFCASRSNQAAYEQYFGPGTRLTVT.

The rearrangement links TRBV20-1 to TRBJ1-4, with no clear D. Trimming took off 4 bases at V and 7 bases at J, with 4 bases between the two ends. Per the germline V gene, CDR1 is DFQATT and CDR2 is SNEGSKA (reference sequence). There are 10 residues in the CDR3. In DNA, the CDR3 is TGCAGTGCTAACGGTGAAAAACTGTTTTTT. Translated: CSANGEKLFF.

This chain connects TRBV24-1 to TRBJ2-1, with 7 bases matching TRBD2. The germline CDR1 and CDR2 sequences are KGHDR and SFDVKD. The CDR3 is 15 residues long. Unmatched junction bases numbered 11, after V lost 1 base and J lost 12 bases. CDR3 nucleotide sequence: TGTGCCACCAGTGATTTAGCGGCGGGGGTCGGGCCGCAGTTCTTC. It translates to CATSDLAAGVGPQFF.

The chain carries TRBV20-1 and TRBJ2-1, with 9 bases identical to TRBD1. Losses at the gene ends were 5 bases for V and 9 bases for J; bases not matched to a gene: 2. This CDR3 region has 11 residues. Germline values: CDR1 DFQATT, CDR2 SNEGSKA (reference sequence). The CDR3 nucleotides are TGCAGTGCTGGGGGACAGGGTGAGCAGTTCTTC. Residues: CSAGGQGEQFF.

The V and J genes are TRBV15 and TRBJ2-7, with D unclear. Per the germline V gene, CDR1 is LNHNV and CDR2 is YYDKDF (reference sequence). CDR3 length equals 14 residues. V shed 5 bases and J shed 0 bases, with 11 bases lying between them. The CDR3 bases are TGTGCCACCAGCGACCGGCAGGACTCCTACGAGCAGTACTTC. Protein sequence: CATSDRQDSYEQYF.

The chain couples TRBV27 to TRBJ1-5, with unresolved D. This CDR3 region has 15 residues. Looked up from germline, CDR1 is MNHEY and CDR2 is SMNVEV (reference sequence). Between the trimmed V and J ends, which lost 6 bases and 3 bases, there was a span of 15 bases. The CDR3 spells CASSEGGGLNQPQHF. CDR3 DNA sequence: TGTGCCAGCAGCGAGGGTGGAGGGCTCAATCAGCCCCAGCATTTT.

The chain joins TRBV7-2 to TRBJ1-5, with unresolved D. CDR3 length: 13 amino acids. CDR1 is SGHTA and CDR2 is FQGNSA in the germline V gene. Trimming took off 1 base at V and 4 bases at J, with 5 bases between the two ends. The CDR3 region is CASSLDPNQPQHF. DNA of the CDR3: TGTGCCAGCAGCTTAGATCCTAATCAGCCCCAGCATTTT.